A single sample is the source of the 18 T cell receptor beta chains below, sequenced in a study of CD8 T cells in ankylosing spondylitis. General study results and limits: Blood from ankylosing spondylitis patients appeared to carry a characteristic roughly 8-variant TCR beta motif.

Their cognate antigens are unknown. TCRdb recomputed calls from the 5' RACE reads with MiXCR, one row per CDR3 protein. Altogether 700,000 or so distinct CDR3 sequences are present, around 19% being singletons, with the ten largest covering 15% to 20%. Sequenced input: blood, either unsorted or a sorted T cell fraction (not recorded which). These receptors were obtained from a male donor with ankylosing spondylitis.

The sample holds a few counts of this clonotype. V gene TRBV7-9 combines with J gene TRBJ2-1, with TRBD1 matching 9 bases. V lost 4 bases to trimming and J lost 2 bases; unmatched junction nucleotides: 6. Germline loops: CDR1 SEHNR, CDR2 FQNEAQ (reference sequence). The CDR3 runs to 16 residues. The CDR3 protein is CASSSPRQGAYNEQFF. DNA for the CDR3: TGTGCCAGCAGCTCTCCGCGACAGGGGGCCTACAATGAGCAGTTCTTC. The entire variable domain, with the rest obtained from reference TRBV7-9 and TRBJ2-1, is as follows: DTGVSQNPRHKITKRGQNVTFRCDPISEHNRLYWYRQTLGQGPEFLTYFQNEAQLEKSRLLSDRFSAERPKGSFSTLEIQRTEQGDSAMYLCASSSPRQGAYNEQFFGPGTRLTVL.

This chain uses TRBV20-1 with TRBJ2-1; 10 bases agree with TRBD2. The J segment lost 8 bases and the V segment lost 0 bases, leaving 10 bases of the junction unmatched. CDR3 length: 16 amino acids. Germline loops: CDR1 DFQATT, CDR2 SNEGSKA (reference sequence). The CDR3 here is CSARETLAGVGHEQFF. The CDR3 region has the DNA TGCAGTGCTAGAGAAACCCTAGCGGGAGTAGGCCATGAGCAGTTCTTC.

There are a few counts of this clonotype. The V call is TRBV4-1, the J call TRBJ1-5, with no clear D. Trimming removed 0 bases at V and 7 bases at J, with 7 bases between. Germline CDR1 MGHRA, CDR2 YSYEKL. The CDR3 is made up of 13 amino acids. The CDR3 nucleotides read TGCGCCAGCAGCCAAGATTTGGGACAGCCCCAGCATTTT. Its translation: CASSQDLGQPQHF.

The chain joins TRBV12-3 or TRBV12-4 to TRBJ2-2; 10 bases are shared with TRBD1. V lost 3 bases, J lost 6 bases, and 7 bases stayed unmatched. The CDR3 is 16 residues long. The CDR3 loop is CASSFLRDRGAGELFF. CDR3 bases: TGTGCCAGCAGTTTCCTAAGGGACAGGGGAGCCGGGGAGCTGTTTTTT.

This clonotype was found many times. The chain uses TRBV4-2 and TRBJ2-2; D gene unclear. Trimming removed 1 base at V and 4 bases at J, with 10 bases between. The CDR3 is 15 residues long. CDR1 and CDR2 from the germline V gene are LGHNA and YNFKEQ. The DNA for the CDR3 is TGTGCCAGCAGCCAAGTAGAAGATAGCACCGGGGAGCTGTTTTTT. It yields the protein CASSQVEDSTGELFF.

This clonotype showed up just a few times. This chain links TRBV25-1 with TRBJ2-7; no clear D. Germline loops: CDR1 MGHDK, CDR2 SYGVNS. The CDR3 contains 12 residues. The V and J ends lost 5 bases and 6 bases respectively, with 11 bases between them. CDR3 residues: CASSLSSGEQYF. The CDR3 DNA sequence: TGTGCCAGCAGTTTAAGTTCCGGCGAGCAGTACTTC.

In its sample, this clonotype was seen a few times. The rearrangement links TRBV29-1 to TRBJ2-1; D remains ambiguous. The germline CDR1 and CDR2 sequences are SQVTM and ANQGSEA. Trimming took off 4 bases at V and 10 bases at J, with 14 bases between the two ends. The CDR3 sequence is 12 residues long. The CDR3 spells CSVARFTPEQFF. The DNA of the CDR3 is TGCAGCGTTGCTCGTTTCACACCCGAGCAGTTCTTC.

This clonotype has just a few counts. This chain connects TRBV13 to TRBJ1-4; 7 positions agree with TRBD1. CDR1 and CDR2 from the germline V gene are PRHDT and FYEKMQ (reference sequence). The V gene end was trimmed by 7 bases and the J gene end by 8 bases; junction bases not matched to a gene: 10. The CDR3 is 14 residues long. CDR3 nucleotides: TGTGCCAGCAACAGGGGCGGGGACAACGAAAAACTGTTTTTT. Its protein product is CASNRGGDNEKLFF.

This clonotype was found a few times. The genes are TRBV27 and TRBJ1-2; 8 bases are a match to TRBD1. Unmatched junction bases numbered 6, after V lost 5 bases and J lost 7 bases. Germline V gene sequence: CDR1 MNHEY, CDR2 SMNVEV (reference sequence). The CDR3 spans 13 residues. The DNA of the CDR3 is TGTGCCAGCAGTATACAGGGGGATGGTGGCTACACCTTC. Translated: CASSIQGDGGYTF.

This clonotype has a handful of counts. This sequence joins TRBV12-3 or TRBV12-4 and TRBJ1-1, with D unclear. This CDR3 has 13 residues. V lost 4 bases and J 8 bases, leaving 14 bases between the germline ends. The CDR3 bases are TGTGCCAGCAGTTCGGCTATGCGGGGAGAAGCTTTCTTT. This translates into CASSSAMRGEAFF.

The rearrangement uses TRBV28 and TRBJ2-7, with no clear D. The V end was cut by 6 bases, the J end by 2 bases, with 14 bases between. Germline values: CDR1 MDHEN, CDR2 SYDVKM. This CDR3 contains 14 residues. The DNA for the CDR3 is TGTGCCAGCAGACCCTTTTCGGTAACCTACGAGCAGTACTTC. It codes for CASRPFSVTYEQYF.

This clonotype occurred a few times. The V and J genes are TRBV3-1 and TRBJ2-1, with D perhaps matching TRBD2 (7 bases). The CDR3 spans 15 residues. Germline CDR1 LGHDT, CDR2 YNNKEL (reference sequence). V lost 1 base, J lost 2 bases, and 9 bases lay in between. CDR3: CASSQGGGAYNEQFF. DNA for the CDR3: TGTGCCAGCAGCCAAGGGGGGGGCGCCTACAATGAGCAGTTCTTC.

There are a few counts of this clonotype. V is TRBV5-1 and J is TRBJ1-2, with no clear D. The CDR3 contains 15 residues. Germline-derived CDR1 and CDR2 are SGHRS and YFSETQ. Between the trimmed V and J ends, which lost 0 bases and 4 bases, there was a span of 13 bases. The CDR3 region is CASSLDWEDPYGYTF. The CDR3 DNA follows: TGCGCCAGCAGCTTGGACTGGGAGGATCCCTATGGCTACACCTTC.

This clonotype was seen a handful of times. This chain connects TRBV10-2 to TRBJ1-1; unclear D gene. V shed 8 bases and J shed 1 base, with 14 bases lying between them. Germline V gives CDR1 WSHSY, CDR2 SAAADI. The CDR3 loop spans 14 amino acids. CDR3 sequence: CASAGYKPNTEAFF. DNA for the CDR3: TGCGCCAGCGCGGGGTACAAACCGAACACTGAAGCTTTCTTT.

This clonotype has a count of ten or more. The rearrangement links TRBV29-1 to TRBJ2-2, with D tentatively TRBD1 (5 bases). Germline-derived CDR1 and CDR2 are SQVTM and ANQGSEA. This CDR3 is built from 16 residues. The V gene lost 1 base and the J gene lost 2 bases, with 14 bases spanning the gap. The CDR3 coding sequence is TGCAGCGTTGAAGTGGTGGGGCAGGGAAACACCGGGGAGCTGTTTTTT. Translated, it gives CSVEVVGQGNTGELFF.

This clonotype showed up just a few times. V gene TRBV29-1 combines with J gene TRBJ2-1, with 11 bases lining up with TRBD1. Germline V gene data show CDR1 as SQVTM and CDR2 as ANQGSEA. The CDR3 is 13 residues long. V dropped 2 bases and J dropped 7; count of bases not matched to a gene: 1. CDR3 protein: CSVERDRGNEQFF. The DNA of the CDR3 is TGCAGCGTTGAACGGGACAGGGGGAATGAGCAGTTCTTC.

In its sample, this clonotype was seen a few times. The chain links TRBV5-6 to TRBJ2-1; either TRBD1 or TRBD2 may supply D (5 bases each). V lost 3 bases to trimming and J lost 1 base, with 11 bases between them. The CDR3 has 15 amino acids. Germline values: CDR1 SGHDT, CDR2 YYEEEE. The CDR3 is CASSWGSGSYNEQFF. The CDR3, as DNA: TGTGCCAGCAGCTGGGGGTCAGGATCCTACAATGAGCAGTTCTTC.

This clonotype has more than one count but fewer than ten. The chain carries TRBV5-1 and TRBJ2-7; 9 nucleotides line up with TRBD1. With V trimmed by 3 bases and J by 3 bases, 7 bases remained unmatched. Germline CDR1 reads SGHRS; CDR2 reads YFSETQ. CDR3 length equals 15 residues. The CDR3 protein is CASSWGQGGNYEQYF. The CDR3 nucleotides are TGCGCCAGCAGCTGGGGACAGGGAGGGAACTACGAGCAGTACTTC.